What follows is one T cell receptor (beta chain) and its context. Its specificity is not known. CDR3 length: 16 residues. The junction had 13 bases not matched to a gene; V was cut back by 5 bases and J by 6 bases. Germline V gene sequence: CDR1 SEHNR, CDR2 FQNEAQ (reference sequence). It was with 60 Vbeta and 13 Jbeta primers that the PCR ran. Sequencing was performed with immunoSEQ multiplex PCR; in TCRdb, only in-frame clones are kept and a portion is missing. The sample shows fewer than 250,000 clones, 65% to 85% of them seen only once. The data stem from a study of cytomegalovirus exposure and HLA in healthy donors. Points from the study as a whole: Upon later analysis, HLA-associated TCR beta chains proved more clonally expanded than other, equally common chains.

The V gene is TRBV7-9, the J gene TRBJ1-2; 9 bases map to TRBD1. Sequenced: PBMCs. This TCR derives from a man aged 40-50 years in good health and CMV-seropositive. CDR3 DNA sequence: TGTGCCAGCAGCCCTTGGGACAGGGAAGTCTGGAATGGCTACACCTTC. The encoded protein is CASSPWDREVWNGYTF.